This entry lists 27 T cell receptor beta chains sequenced from one sample in a study of cytomegalovirus exposure and HLA in healthy donors. It was with 60 Vbeta and 13 Jbeta primers that the PCR ran. Clones were sequenced by immunoSEQ multiplex PCR, and TCRdb holds only the in-frame ones, with some missing. The sample holds 100,000 to 150,000 clones, approximately 78% seen once. Source material: PBMCs. These receptors originate from a human donor in good health.

V and J are TRBV25-1 and TRBJ1-6; 7 nucleotides match TRBD1. V shed 8 bases and J 4 bases; nucleotides not matched to a gene: 2. Germline CDR1 MGHDK, CDR2 SYGVNS. The CDR3 loop spans 13 amino acids. This CDR3 is CASGDSYNSPLHF. CDR3 nucleotides: TGTGCCAGCGGGGACAGTTATAATTCACCCCTCCACTTT. Using reference TRBV25-1 and TRBJ1-6 for the parts outside the CDR3, the full variable domain is EADIYQTPRYLVIGTGKKITLECSQTMGHDKMYWYQQDPGMELHLIHYSYGVNSTEKGDLSSESTVSRIRTEHFPLTLESARPSHTSQYLCASGDSYNSPLHFGNGTRLTVT.

This chain links TRBV12-5 with TRBJ2-7, with 9 positions matching TRBD1. The germline V gene encodes CDR1 LGHNT and CDR2 FRNRAP. This CDR3 is built from 16 residues. V was pared by 0 bases and J by 7 bases, with 10 bases of the junction left unmatched. CDR3 loop: CASGLVHGDRAGEQYF. CDR3 DNA sequence: TGTGCTAGTGGTTTGGTACATGGGGACAGGGCGGGTGAGCAGTACTTC. Filled out from reference TRBV12-5 and TRBJ2-7, the complete variable domain reads DARVTQTPRHKVTEMGQEVTMRCQPILGHNTVFWYRQTMMQGLELLAYFRNRAPLDDSGMPKDRFSAEMPDATLATLKIQPSEPRDSAVYFCASGLVHGDRAGEQYFGPGTRLTVT.

The CDR3 is CASSQDQDSVYEQYF. CDR3 nucleotide sequence: TGCGCCAGCAGCCAAGATCAGGATTCGGTCTACGAGCAGTACTTC. V usage is TRBV4-3 and J usage is TRBJ2-7; D ambiguous. This CDR3 is built from 15 residues. V lost 0 bases and J lost 3, with 12 bases in between. Germline V gene sequence: CDR1 LGHNA, CDR2 YSLEER.

The gene calls are TRBV5-4 and TRBJ2-1; 13 bases align to TRBD2. This CDR3 region has 15 residues. V gave up 4 bases and J gave up 9 bases; unmatched junction bases: 7. The germline CDR1 and CDR2 sequences are SGHNT and YYREEE (reference sequence). The CDR3 coding sequence is TGTGCCAGCAGCCTACTAGCGGGAGGGGGGGGTGAGCAGTTCTTC. It is translated as CASSLLAGGGGEQFF.

The CDR3 reads CASSKGQHGYTF. The CDR3 coding sequence is TGTGCCAGCAGCAAAGGACAGCATGGCTACACCTTC. The V call is TRBV6-5, the J call TRBJ1-2; TRBD1 is a possible D gene (6 bases). Trimming took off 6 bases at V and 6 bases at J, with 11 bases between the two ends. Looked up from germline, CDR1 is MNHEY and CDR2 is SVGAGI. CDR3 size: 12 residues.

Regarding this clone: At the DNA level, this CDR3 is encoded by other sequences in the same sample as well. V usage is TRBV6-1 and J usage is TRBJ2-7; weak D call: TRBD2 (6 bases). This CDR3 contains 14 residues. Germline assignment: CDR1 MNHNS and CDR2 SASEGT. The V and J ends lost 6 bases and 4 bases respectively, with 16 bases between them. CDR3 amino acids: CASSQALGTYEQYF. The CDR3 DNA reads TGTGCCAGCAGCCAGGCTTTAGGGACTTACGAGCAGTACTTC.

V is TRBV18 and J is TRBJ1-5; TRBD1 agrees at 7 bases. The CDR3 loop spans 15 amino acids. Germline CDR1 and CDR2: KGHSH and LQKENI. V shed 2 bases, J shed 5 bases, and the junction held 6 bases outside the gene matches. Written as DNA, the CDR3 is TGTGCCAGCTCACCAGGCAGGGGGAGTTATCAGCCCCAGCATTTT. It specifies CASSPGRGSYQPQHF.

The gene calls are TRBV10-3 and TRBJ1-1; a possible D gene is TRBD1 (5 bases). V lost 2 bases, J lost 4 bases, and 8 bases lay in between. The germline V gene encodes CDR1 ENHRY and CDR2 SYGVKD. The length of the CDR3 is 13 residues. CDR3 in DNA: TGTGCCATCAGTGAGGGGGCGATCACTGAAGCTTTCTTT. Protein sequence: CAISEGAITEAFF.

This clone was detected only a few times. The J gene is TRBJ2-3, the V gene TRBV27; 8 bases fit TRBD2. Per the germline V gene, CDR1 is MNHEY and CDR2 is SMNVEV (reference sequence). The J segment lost 5 bases and the V segment lost 8 bases, leaving 12 bases of the junction unmatched. The CDR3 is 15 amino acids. CDR3 loop: CASAPRGTSVDTQYF. Written as DNA, the CDR3 is TGTGCCAGCGCCCCTCGGGGGACTAGTGTAGATACGCAGTATTTT.

V usage is TRBV6-1 and J usage is TRBJ1-1; 9 nucleotides agree with TRBD1. This CDR3 is built from 14 residues. CDR1 is MNHNS, CDR2 SASEGT, per germline. V trimming: 6 bases; J trimming: 4 bases; junction bases outside the gene matches: 6. CDR3 bases: TGTGCCAGCAGCCACCGACAGGGGGTCACTGAAGCTTTCTTT. Its protein is CASSHRQGVTEAFF.

The rearrangement uses TRBV27 and TRBJ2-7; TRBD1 matches 8 bases. From germline, CDR1 is MNHEY and CDR2 SMNVEV (reference sequence). There are 15 residues in the CDR3. Germline trimming cut 8 bases from V and 5 bases from J; bases unmatched to any gene: 14. The CDR3 DNA reads TGTGCCAGCTGGCCCGCCGGGACAGGAGCGGACGAGCAGTACTTC. It encodes CASWPAGTGADEQYF.

The V and J genes are TRBV7-5 and TRBJ1-5; the D call in the table, TRBD1, was not verified against the DNA. TRBV7-5 counts as a pseudogene. CDR3 length: 14 amino acids. The CDR3 DNA is TGTGCCAGAAGCTTTTACAGGCCGAATCAGCCCCAGCATTTT. Translated, it gives CARSFYRPNQPQHF.

Notes on this clone: Different DNA sequences within this sample yield the same CDR3. The chain recombines TRBV6-6 with TRBJ1-1; D gene unclear. V was clipped by 0 bases and J by 1 base, with 6 bases between them. CDR3 length: 14 residues. CDR1 and CDR2 from the germline V gene are MNHNY and SVGAGI (reference sequence). The CDR3 region is CASSYSTGNTEAFF. DNA of the CDR3: TGTGCCAGCAGTTACTCGACGGGGAACACTGAAGCTTTCTTT.

The genes are TRBV7-9 and TRBJ1-5; 7 nucleotides line up with TRBD1. The V gene's germline CDR1 is SEHNR and CDR2 FQNEAQ (reference sequence). V trimming: 1 base; J trimming: 1 base; junction bases outside the gene matches: 7. The CDR3 covers 17 residues. CDR3 sequence reads: CASSLEMTGYSNQPQHF. DNA of the CDR3: TGTGCCAGCAGCTTAGAAATGACAGGGTACAGCAATCAGCCCCAGCATTTT. Using reference TRBV7-9 and TRBJ1-5 for the parts outside the CDR3, the full variable domain is DTGVSQNPRHKITKRGQNVTFRCDPISEHNRLYWYRQTLGQGPEFLTYFQNEAQLEKSRLLSDRFSAERPKGSFSTLEIQRTEQGDSAMYLCASSLEMTGYSNQPQHFGDGTRLSIL.

This chain links TRBV7-3 with TRBJ2-2; 8 bases match TRBD2. This CDR3 has 16 amino acids. The V segment lost 0 bases and the J segment 6 bases; nucleotides outside the gene matches: 6. Germline CDR1 and CDR2: SGHTA and FQGTGA. In DNA, the CDR3 is TGTGCCAGCAGCTTAACGAGCCAAGCGGGAGCCGGGGAGCTGTTTTTT. Its translation is CASSLTSQAGAGELFF.

On this clone itself: One end of the junction fails to match germline, which may point to a read error. Additional DNA sequences in this sample encode the identical CDR3. The chain has TRBV11-2 and TRBJ2-7; 9 bases match TRBD2. CDR3 length: 17 residues. CDR1 is SGHAT and CDR2 is FQNNGV in the germline V gene. CDR3 bases: TGCGCCAGCAGCTTAGCCAGCGGGGGGACACATACCTACGAGCAGTACTTC. Amino acids: CASSLASGGTHTYEQYF.

The J gene is TRBJ1-1, the V gene TRBV7-2, with a tentative D call TRBD1 (5 bases). CDR1 and CDR2 (germline): SGHTA, FQGNSA. Trimming cost V 7 bases and J 5 bases, with 17 bases left between them. The CDR3 extends over 14 amino acids. CDR3 nucleotides: TGTGCCAGCACCCCCGACTGGGGGGATACTGAAGCTTTCTTT. It yields the protein CASTPDWGDTEAFF.

The V call is TRBV5-6, the J call TRBJ2-7, with 7 bases identical to TRBD2. The CDR3 totals 16 residues. CDR1 is SGHDT, CDR2 YYEEEE, per germline. The V segment lost 0 bases and the J segment 4 bases; nucleotides outside the gene matches: 10. CDR3 nucleotides: TGTGCCAGCAGCTTGGGGTCTACGGGGGGACGTTACGAGCAGTACTTC. Residues: CASSLGSTGGRYEQYF. The whole variable domain, remainder taken from reference TRBV5-6 and TRBJ2-7, is DAGVTQSPTHLIKTRGQQVTLRCSPKSGHDTVSWYQQALGQGPQFIFQYYEEEERQRGNFPDRFSGHQFPNYSSELNVNALLLGDSALYLCASSLGSTGGRYEQYFGPGTRLTVT.

This clone came up a few times. The chain combines TRBV6-1 with TRBJ1-1, with 10 bases lining up with TRBD1. Germline V gene lookup returns CDR1 MNHNS and CDR2 SASEGT. The CDR3 loop spans 14 amino acids. J lost 0 bases, V lost 6 bases, and 1 base had no gene match. CDR3 in DNA: TGTGCCAGCAGGGACAGGGGGATGAACACTGAAGCTTTCTTT. Translating it yields CASRDRGMNTEAFF.

This clone has only one observation. J is TRBJ2-7 and V is TRBV5-1; a weak D match, TRBD1 (5 bases). Germline V gene lookup returns CDR1 SGHRS and CDR2 YFSETQ. V shed 0 bases and J shed 4 bases, with 11 bases lying between them. CDR3 size: 14 residues. The CDR3 region is CASSLEGASYEQYF. The CDR3 DNA sequence: TGCGCCAGCAGCTTGGAAGGGGCGAGTTACGAGCAGTACTTC.

The rearrangement uses TRBV6-7 and TRBJ1-3; D is perhaps TRBD1 (6 bases). TRBV6-7 has ORF status, its function being uncertain. Trimming stripped 2 bases from V and 4 bases from J, with 15 bases between. This CDR3 region has 16 residues. CDR3 sequence reads: CASSYQYRVLGNTIYF. CDR3 DNA sequence: TGTGCCAGCAGTTACCAATACAGGGTCTTAGGAAACACCATATATTTT.

This clone was picked up a small number of times. The chain couples TRBV4-2 to TRBJ2-7; TRBD2 aligns across 14 bases. Trimming at V came to 1 base and at J to 4 bases, leaving 0 bases not matched to a gene. The CDR3 length is 15 residues. Looked up from germline, CDR1 is LGHNA and CDR2 is YNFKEQ. CDR3 bases: TGTGCCAGCAGCCAAGGACTAGCGGGAGGGTACGAGCAGTACTTC. Protein: CASSQGLAGGYEQYF.

The chain is built from TRBV5-8 and TRBJ1-1; TRBD1 matches at 8 bases. The J segment lost 5 bases and the V segment lost 4 bases, leaving 10 bases of the junction unmatched. The CDR3 is 15 amino acids. Germline V gene sequence: CDR1 SGHTS, CDR2 YDEGEE. The CDR3 protein is CASSGGQGRRTEAFF. CDR3 coding DNA: TGTGCCAGCAGCGGCGGACAGGGAAGGAGGACTGAAGCTTTCTTT.

This chain connects TRBV6-1 to TRBJ2-5; TRBD2 is a possible D gene (5 bases). Germline CDR1 MNHNS, CDR2 SASEGT. The germline V and J ends were trimmed by 5 bases and 5 bases, with 18 bases remaining between them. The CDR3 covers 15 residues. Written as DNA, the CDR3 is TGTGCCAGCAGTCGTCGGACTGCCGGGGAGGAGACCCAGTACTTC. Amino acid sequence: CASSRRTAGEETQYF.

This clone came up a few times. The genes are TRBV7-9 and TRBJ1-1; no reliable D call. V was shortened by 5 bases and J by 2 bases, with 6 bases between the two germline ends. Germline CDR1 is SEHNR and CDR2 is FQNEAQ (reference sequence). The CDR3 contains 12 residues. CDR3 nucleotide sequence: TGTGCCAGCAGCCCCGTCAACACTGAAGCTTTCTTT. This encodes CASSPVNTEAFF.

The chain combines TRBV7-2 with TRBJ2-1, with 13 bases fitting TRBD2. V dropped 5 bases and J dropped 10; count of bases not matched to a gene: 14. The CDR3 has 17 amino acids. Germline V gives CDR1 SGHTA, CDR2 FQGNSA. CDR3 DNA: TGTGCCAGCAGCCCTTACCCCGGACTAGCGGGAGTCGGGGAGCAGTTCTTC. Its protein is CASSPYPGLAGVGEQFF.

The chain carries TRBV28 and TRBJ1-5; D might be TRBD1 (5 bases). CDR3 length equals 12 residues. V was shortened by 8 bases and J by 1 base, with 6 bases between the two germline ends. Germline values: CDR1 MDHEN, CDR2 SYDVKM. CDR3: CASGGSNQPQHF. CDR3 DNA: TGTGCCAGCGGGGGGAGCAATCAGCCCCAGCATTTT.